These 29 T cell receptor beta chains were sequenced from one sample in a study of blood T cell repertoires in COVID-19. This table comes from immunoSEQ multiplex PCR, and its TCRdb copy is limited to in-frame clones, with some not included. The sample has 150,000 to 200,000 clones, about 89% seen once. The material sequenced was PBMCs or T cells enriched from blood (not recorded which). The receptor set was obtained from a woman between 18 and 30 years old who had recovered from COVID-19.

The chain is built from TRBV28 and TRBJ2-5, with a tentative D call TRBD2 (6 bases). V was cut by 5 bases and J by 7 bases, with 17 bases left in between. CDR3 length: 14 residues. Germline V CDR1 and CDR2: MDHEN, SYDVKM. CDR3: CASSPAGRTRTQYF. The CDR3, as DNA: TGTGCCAGCAGTCCAGCAGGGAGGACGCGGACCCAGTACTTC.

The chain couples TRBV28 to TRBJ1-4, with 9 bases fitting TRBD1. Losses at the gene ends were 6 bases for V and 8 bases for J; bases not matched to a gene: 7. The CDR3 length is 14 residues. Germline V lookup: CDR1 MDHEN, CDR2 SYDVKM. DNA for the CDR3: TGTGCCAGCAGACTACAGGGGGCGCGAGAAAAACTGTTTTTT. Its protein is CASRLQGAREKLFF.

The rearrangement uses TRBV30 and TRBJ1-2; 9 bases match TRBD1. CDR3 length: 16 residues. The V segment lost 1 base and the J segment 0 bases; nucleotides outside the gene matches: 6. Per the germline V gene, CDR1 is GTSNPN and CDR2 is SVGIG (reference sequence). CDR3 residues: CAWSGTGVAANYGYTF. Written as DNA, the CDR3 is TGTGCCTGGAGTGGGACAGGGGTCGCTGCTAACTATGGCTACACCTTC.

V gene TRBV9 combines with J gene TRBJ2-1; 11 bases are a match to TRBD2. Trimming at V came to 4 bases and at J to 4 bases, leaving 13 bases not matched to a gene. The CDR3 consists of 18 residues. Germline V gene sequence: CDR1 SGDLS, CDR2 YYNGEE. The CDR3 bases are TGTGCCAGCAGCTCCCTCGGACAGGGGACTAGCGGTTACAATGAGCAGTTCTTC. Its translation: CASSSLGQGTSGYNEQFF. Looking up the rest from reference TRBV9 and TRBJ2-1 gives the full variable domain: DSGVTQTPKHLITATGQRVTLRCSPRSGDLSVYWYQQSLDQGLQFLIQYYNGEERAKGNILERFSAQQFPDLHSELNLSSLELGDSALYFCASSSLGQGTSGYNEQFFGPGTRLTVL.

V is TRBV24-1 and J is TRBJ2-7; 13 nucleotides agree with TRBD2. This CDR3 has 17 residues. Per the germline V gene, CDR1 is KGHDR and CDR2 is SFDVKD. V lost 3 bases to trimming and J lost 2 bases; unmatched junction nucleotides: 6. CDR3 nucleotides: TGTGCCACCAGTGATCATCGGACTAGCGGGGGTCCCTACGAGCAGTACTTC. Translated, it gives CATSDHRTSGGPYEQYF.

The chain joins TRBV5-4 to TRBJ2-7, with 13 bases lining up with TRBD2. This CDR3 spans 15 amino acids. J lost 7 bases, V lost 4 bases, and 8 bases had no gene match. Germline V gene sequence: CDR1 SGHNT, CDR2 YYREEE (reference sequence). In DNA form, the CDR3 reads TGTGCCAGCAGCCTGGGACTAGCGGGACCTGGGGAGCAGTACTTC. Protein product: CASSLGLAGPGEQYF.

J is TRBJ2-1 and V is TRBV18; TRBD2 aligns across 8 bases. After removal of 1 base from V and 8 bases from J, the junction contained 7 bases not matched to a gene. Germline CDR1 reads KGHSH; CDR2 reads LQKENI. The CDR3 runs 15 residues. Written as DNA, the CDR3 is TGTGCCAGCTCACCACTCGTCGGGAGGGCAGATGAGCAGTTCTTC. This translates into CASSPLVGRADEQFF.

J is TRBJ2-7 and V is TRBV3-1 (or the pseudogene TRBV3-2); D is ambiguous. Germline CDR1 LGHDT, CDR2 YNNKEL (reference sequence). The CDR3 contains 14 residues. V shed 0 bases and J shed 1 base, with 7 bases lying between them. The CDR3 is CASSQEGRSYEQYF. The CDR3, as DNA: TGTGCCAGCAGCCAAGAGGGCAGGTCCTACGAGCAGTACTTC.

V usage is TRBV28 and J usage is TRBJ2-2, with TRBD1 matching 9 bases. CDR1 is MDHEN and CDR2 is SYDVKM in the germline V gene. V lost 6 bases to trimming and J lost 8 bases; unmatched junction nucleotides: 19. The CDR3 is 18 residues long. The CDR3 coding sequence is TGTGCCAGCAGCCCCACCACCTTCAGGGACAGGGATCGAGGGGAGCTGTTTTTT. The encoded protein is CASSPTTFRDRDRGELFF.

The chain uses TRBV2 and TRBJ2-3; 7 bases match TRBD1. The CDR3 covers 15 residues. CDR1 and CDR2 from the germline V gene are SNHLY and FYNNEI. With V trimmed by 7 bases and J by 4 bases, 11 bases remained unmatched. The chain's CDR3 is CASMPGRGMSDTQYF. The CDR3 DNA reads TGTGCCAGCATGCCCGGCAGGGGGATGTCAGATACGCAGTATTTT.

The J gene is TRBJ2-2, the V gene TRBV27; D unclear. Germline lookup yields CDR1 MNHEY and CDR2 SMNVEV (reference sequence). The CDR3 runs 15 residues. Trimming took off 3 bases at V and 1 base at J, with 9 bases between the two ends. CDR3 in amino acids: CASSLSVMNTGELFF. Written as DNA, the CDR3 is TGTGCCAGCAGTTTGTCGGTTATGAACACCGGGGAGCTGTTTTTT.

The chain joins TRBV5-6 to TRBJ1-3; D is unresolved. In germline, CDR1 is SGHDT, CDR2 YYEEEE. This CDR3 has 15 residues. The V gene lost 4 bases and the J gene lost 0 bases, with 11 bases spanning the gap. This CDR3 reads CASSGRMSSGNTIYF. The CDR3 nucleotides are TGTGCCAGCAGCGGGAGGATGAGCTCTGGAAACACCATATATTTT.

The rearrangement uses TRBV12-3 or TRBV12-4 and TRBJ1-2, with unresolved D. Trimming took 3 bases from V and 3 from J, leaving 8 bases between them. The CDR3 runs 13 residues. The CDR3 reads CASSFSQDYGYTF. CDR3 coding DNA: TGTGCCAGCAGTTTTTCCCAGGACTATGGCTACACCTTC.

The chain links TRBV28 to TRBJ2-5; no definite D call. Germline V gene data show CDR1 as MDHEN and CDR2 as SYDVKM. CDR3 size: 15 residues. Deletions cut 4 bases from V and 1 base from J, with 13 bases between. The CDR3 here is CASSSLRQIQETQYF. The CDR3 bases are TGTGCCAGCAGTTCTCTACGACAAATCCAAGAGACCCAGTACTTC.

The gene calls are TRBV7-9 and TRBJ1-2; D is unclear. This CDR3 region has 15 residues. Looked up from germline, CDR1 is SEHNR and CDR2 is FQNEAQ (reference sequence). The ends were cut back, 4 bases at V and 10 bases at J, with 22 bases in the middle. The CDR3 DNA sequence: TGTGCCAGCAGCTCAACCTACGAATCGAAGCGGTCCTACACCTTC. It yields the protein CASSSTYESKRSYTF.

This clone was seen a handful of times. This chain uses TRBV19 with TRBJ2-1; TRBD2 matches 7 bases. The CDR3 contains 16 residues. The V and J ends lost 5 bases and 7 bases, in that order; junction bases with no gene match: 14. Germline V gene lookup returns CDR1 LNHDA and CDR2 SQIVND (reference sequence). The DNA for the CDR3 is TGTGCCAGTAGTTTACAAGTAAGCGGGATTCTAAATGAGCAGTTCTTC. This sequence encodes CASSLQVSGILNEQFF.

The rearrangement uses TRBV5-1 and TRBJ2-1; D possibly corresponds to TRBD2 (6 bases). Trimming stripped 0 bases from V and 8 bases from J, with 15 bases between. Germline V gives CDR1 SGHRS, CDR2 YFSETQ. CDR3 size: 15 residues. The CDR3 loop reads CASSLVEGIGYEQFF. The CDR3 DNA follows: TGCGCCAGCAGCTTGGTGGAGGGGATTGGATATGAGCAGTTCTTC. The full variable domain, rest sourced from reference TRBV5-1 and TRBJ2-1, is KAGVTQTPRYLIKTRGQQVTLSCSPISGHRSVSWYQQTPGQGLQFLFEYFSETQRNKGNFPGRFSGRQFSNSRSEMNVSTLELGDSALYLCASSLVEGIGYEQFFGPGTRLTVL.

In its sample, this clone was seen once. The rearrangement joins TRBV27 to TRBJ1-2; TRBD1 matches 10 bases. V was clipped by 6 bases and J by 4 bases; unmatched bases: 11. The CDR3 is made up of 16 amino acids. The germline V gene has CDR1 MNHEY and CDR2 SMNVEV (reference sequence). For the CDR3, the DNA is TGTGCCAGCAGGCACGGACAGGGGGATCGCGTCTATGGCTACACCTTC. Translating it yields CASRHGQGDRVYGYTF.

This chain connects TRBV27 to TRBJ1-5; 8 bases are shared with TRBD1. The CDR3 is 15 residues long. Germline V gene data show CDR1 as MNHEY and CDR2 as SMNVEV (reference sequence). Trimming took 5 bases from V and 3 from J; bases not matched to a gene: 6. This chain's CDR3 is CASSPGGVINQPQHF. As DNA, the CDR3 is TGTGCCAGCAGTCCAGGGGGCGTTATCAATCAGCCCCAGCATTTT.

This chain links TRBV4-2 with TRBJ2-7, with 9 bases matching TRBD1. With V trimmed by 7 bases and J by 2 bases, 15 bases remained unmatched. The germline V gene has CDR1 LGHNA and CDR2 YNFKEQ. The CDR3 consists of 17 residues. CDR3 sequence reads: CASTPRDGQGRTYEQYF. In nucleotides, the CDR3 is TGTGCCAGCACCCCCCGCGACGGACAGGGGCGGACCTACGAGCAGTACTTC.

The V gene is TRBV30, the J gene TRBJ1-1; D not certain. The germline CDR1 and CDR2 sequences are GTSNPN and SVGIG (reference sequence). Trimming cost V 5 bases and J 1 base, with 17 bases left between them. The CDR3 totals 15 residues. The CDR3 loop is CAWGLAPRTNTEAFF. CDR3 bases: TGTGCCTGGGGTCTAGCACCTCGGACGAACACTGAAGCTTTCTTT. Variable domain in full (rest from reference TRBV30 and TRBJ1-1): SQTIHQWPATLVQPVGSPLSLECTVEGTSNPNLYWYRQAAGRGLQLLFYSVGIGQISSEVPQNLSASRPQDRQFILSSKKLLLSDSGFYLCAWGLAPRTNTEAFFGQGTRLTVV.

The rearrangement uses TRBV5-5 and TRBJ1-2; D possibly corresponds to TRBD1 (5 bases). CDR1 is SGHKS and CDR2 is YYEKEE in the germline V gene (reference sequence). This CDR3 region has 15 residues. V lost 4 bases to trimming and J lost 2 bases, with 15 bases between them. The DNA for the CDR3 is TGTGCCAGCAGCCTGGGACCCGGGGGGAACTATGGCTACACCTTC. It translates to CASSLGPGGNYGYTF. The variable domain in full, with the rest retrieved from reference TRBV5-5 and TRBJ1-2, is DAGVTQSPTHLIKTRGQQVTLRCSPISGHKSVSWYQQVLGQGPQFIFQYYEKEERGRGNFPDRFSARQFPNYSSELNVNALLLGDSALYLCASSLGPGGNYGYTFGSGTRLTVV.

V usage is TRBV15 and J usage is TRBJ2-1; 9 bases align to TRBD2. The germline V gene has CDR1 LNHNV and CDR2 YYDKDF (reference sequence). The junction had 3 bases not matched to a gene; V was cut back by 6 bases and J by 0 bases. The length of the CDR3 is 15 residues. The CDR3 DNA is TGTGCCACCAGTCTAGCGGGAACCTCCTACAATGAGCAGTTCTTC. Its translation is CATSLAGTSYNEQFF.

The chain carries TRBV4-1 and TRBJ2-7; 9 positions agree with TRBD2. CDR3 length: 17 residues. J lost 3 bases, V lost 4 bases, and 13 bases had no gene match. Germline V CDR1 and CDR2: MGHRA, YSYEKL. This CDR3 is CASSPPLAGWPDYEQYF. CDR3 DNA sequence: TGCGCCAGCAGCCCCCCACTAGCGGGTTGGCCCGACTACGAGCAGTACTTC.

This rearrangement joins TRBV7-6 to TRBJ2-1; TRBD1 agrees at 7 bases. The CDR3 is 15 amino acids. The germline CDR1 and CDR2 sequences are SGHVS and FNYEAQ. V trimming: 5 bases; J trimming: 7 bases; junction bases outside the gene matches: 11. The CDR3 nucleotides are TGTGCCAGCAGCCCGTTACCTGAGGGGGCTAATGAGCAGTTCTTC. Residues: CASSPLPEGANEQFF.

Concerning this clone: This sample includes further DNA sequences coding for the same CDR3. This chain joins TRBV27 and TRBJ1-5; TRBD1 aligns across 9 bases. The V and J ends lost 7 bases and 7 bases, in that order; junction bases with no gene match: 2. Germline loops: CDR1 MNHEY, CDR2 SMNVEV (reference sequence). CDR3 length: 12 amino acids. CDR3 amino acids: CASTTGGQPQHF. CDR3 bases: TGTGCCAGCACGACAGGGGGACAGCCCCAGCATTTT.

The CDR3 here is CASSEYYRGGYNEQFF. As DNA, the CDR3 is TGTGCCAGCAGTGAATATTATCGCGGGGGCTACAATGAGCAGTTCTTC. The rearrangement uses TRBV6-1 and TRBJ2-1; 7 nucleotides agree with TRBD2. V dropped 2 bases and J dropped 3; count of bases not matched to a gene: 7. This CDR3 comprises 16 residues. The V gene's germline CDR1 is MNHNS and CDR2 SASEGT.

Here the CDR3 DNA reads TGTGCCAGCAGCCCCGGTTGGGACAGGCTACAGTACTTC. This gives the protein CASSPGWDRLQYF. This rearrangement joins TRBV5-5 to TRBJ2-7, with 8 bases fitting TRBD1. The CDR3 extends over 13 amino acids. V gave up 4 bases and J gave up 10 bases; unmatched junction bases: 10. Per the germline V gene, CDR1 is SGHKS and CDR2 is YYEKEE (reference sequence).

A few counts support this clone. The CDR3: CASGPSKPPCRRGRGTGELFF. DNA for the CDR3: TGCGCCAGCGGCCCCTCGAAGCCCCCTTGTCGGCGGGGAAGGGGCACCGGGGAGCTGTTTTTT. The chain links TRBV10-1 to TRBJ2-2, with a possible D match to TRBD2 (6 bases). The V end was cut by 8 bases, the J end by 4 bases, with 35 bases between. CDR1 is WNHNN, CDR2 SYGVQD, per germline (reference sequence). This CDR3 region has 21 residues.